Below are 30 T cell receptor beta chains sequenced from a single sample in a study of metastatic and nonmetastatic thyroid tumors. MiXCR re-clonotyped the PCR reads for TCRdb. Of more than 85,000 clones in the sample, 8.6% were seen once. No treatment had been given to any patient before thyroid surgery. Material for sequencing was blood. The receptors here all came from a female donor with papillary thyroid cancer or a benign thyroid nodule (not recorded which). Some clones in this sample may be carry-over from other donors' samples.

This clone has a count of ten or more. The genes are TRBV2 and TRBJ2-2; D gene ambiguous. Between the trimmed V and J ends, which lost 8 bases and 8 bases, there was a span of 18 bases. CDR1 SNHLY and CDR2 FYNNEI come from the germline V gene. The CDR3 runs to 14 residues. In DNA form, the CDR3 reads TGTGCCAGCGGATTAGTTGTCCTGGGGGGGGAGCTGTTTTTT. As protein: CASGLVVLGGELFF.

This clone was seen repeatedly, ten times or more. The rearrangement links TRBV5-1 to TRBJ2-5, with D possibly being TRBD1 (5 bases). The CDR3 runs 14 residues. CDR1 and CDR2 (germline): SGHRS, YFSETQ. Trimming stripped 5 bases from V and 2 bases from J, with 13 bases between. The CDR3 is CASRYQGGQETQYF. CDR3 DNA sequence: TGCGCCAGCAGGTACCAGGGCGGTCAAGAGACCCAGTACTTC.

This clone was found many times. The chain combines TRBV20-1 with TRBJ1-2, with no clear D. This CDR3 has 14 amino acids. Trimming pared 0 bases from V and 4 bases from J, leaving 12 bases between. Looked up from germline, CDR1 is DFQATT and CDR2 is SNEGSKA (reference sequence). This CDR3 is CSARDYGSPYGYTF. The CDR3, as DNA: TGCAGTGCTAGAGATTACGGCTCTCCCTATGGCTACACCTTC.

V is TRBV19 and J is TRBJ2-2; no clear D. The CDR3 totals 13 residues. Germline V gene lookup returns CDR1 LNHDA and CDR2 SQIVND (reference sequence). V was cut by 3 bases and J by 4 bases, with 6 bases left in between. The CDR3 loop is CASSITRTGELFF. The CDR3 nucleotides read TGTGCCAGTAGTATCACTCGCACCGGGGAGCTGTTTTTT. Using reference TRBV19 and TRBJ2-2 for the parts outside the CDR3, the full variable domain is DGGITQSPKYLFRKEGQNVTLSCEQNLNHDAMYWYRQDPGQGLRLIYYSQIVNDFQKGDIAEGYSVSREKKESFPLTVTSAQKNPTAFYLCASSITRTGELFFGEGSRLTVL.

This clone was counted at least ten times. Other nucleotide sequences from this sample produce the same CDR3. The chain recombines TRBV19 with TRBJ2-3; possibly TRBD2 for D (5 bases). Trimming pared 5 bases from V and 6 bases from J, leaving 9 bases between. Per the germline V gene, CDR1 is LNHDA and CDR2 is SQIVND (reference sequence). CDR3 length equals 12 residues. The CDR3 loop reads CASSGSTDTQYF. The CDR3 coding sequence is TGTGCCAGTAGTGGGAGTACCGATACGCAGTATTTT.

The chain carries TRBV5-1 and TRBJ2-7, with D tentatively TRBD2 (7 bases). Between the trimmed V and J ends, which lost 0 bases and 6 bases, there was a span of 10 bases. The CDR3 is made up of 13 amino acids. Per germline, CDR1 SGHRS and CDR2 YFSETQ. The CDR3 sequence is CASSLEGGTEQYF. CDR3 nucleotide sequence: TGCGCCAGCAGCTTGGAGGGGGGGACCGAGCAGTACTTC.

In this sample, this clone turned up once. The chain carries TRBV3-1 and TRBJ2-5; the D gene is possibly TRBD2 (7 bases). This CDR3 region has 16 residues. V lost 3 bases and J 5 bases, leaving 19 bases between the germline ends. In germline, CDR1 is LGHDT, CDR2 YNNKEL (reference sequence). CDR3 sequence: CASSHSRGGARETQYF. CDR3 nucleotide sequence: TGTGCCAGCAGCCATTCGAGGGGGGGCGCAAGGGAGACCCAGTACTTC.

In its sample, this clone was seen many times. The chain combines TRBV7-8 with TRBJ2-7, with D possibly TRBD1 on 6 matching bases. Germline lookup yields CDR1 SGHVS and CDR2 FQNEAQ. Trimming took off 5 bases at V and 2 bases at J, with 10 bases between the two ends. The CDR3 is 13 amino acids. CDR3 DNA sequence: TGTGCCAGCAGCCTGACAGGCGCCTACGAGCAGTACTTC. Its protein is CASSLTGAYEQYF.

This clone was seen ten or more times. J is TRBJ1-4 and V is TRBV11-2; possible D gene TRBD1, 5 bases. V was cut by 0 bases and J by 8 bases, with 16 bases left in between. The CDR3 length is 16 residues. From germline, CDR1 is SGHAT and CDR2 FQNNGV. CDR3 protein: CASSLDVQPGGEKLFF. CDR3 nucleotides: TGTGCCAGCAGCTTAGATGTACAGCCGGGGGGAGAAAAACTGTTTTTT.

This clone occurred many times. The V gene is TRBV3-1, the J gene TRBJ1-3, with D unclear. V was clipped by 1 base and J by 0 bases, with 7 bases between them. CDR1 LGHDT and CDR2 YNNKEL come from the germline V gene (reference sequence). The CDR3 spans 15 residues. CDR3 loop: CASSQGRSSGNTIYF. CDR3 DNA sequence: TGTGCCAGCAGCCAAGGACGGAGCTCTGGAAACACCATATATTTT.

As regards this clone: A much larger clone sits a single nucleotide away, making a read error possible. As the CDR3 is not closed by the conserved phenylalanine or tryptophan, this likely results from a read error. The chain combines TRBV12-3 or TRBV12-4 with TRBJ1-6; TRBD1 matches 7 bases. The V gene end was trimmed by 6 bases and the J gene end by 1 base; junction bases not matched to a gene: 6. The CDR3 contains 16 residues. The CDR3 DNA reads as TGTGCCAGCAGCGTGGACAGGAATTCCTATAATTCACCCCTCCACCTT. As protein: CASSVDRNSYNSPLHL.

The sample holds many counts of this clone. This chain joins TRBV30 and TRBJ2-5; D gene unclear. The CDR3 has 13 residues. Between the trimmed V and J ends, which lost 3 bases and 5 bases, there was a span of 13 bases. Germline V gene sequence: CDR1 GTSNPN, CDR2 SVGIG (reference sequence). This CDR3 is CAWRDPPAETQYF. The CDR3 DNA sequence: TGTGCCTGGAGGGACCCGCCGGCGGAGACCCAGTACTTC.

This clone came up many times. The chain joins TRBV2 to TRBJ2-1, with TRBD2 identical over 13 bases. Per the germline V gene, CDR1 is SNHLY and CDR2 is FYNNEI. The J segment lost 9 bases and the V segment lost 9 bases, leaving 8 bases of the junction unmatched. The CDR3 is 14 residues long. The CDR3 here is CASVPGLAGLEQFF. In DNA, the CDR3 is TGTGCCAGTGTCCCGGGACTAGCGGGACTTGAGCAGTTCTTC.

This clone was counted ten times or more. The chain uses TRBV5-6 and TRBJ2-7; D tentatively reads TRBD1 or TRBD2 (5 bases each). Germline V gives CDR1 SGHDT, CDR2 YYEEEE. V lost 8 bases to trimming and J lost 0 bases, with 21 bases between them. The CDR3 length is 16 residues. The CDR3, as DNA: TGTGCCAGGGGGAAATGGGACGGCACCAACTCCTACGAGCAGTACTTC. Translated: CARGKWDGTNSYEQYF.

This clone was recorded many times. This chain connects TRBV3-1 to TRBJ2-1, with TRBD1 matching over 7 bases. Unmatched junction bases numbered 9, after V lost 2 bases and J lost 2 bases. CDR3 length equals 17 residues. Per the germline V gene, CDR1 is LGHDT and CDR2 is YNNKEL (reference sequence). The CDR3 region has the DNA TGTGCCAGCAGCCAACGCCTTCGACAGGGACCCTACAATGAGCAGTTCTTC. Encoded protein: CASSQRLRQGPYNEQFF.

This clone has ten or more counts. This sequence joins TRBV12-3 or TRBV12-4 and TRBJ1-4; 9 positions agree with TRBD1. V lost 2 bases and J lost 8; bases outside the gene matches: 3. The CDR3 extends over 14 amino acids. For the CDR3, the DNA is TGTGCCAGCAGTTTAAGACAGGGGGGCGAAAAACTGTTTTTT. This codes for CASSLRQGGEKLFF.

The table lists this clone with many counts. This chain joins TRBV3-1 and TRBJ2-7; no firm D call. The CDR3 covers 13 residues. V shed 1 base and J shed 5 bases, with 9 bases lying between them. Per germline, CDR1 LGHDT and CDR2 YNNKEL (reference sequence). This chain's CDR3 is CASSQGTANEQYF. The CDR3 DNA reads TGTGCCAGCAGCCAAGGTACGGCGAACGAGCAGTACTTC.

This clone was seen ten or more times. CDR3 sequence (DNA): TGTGCCAGCAGCTGGATCAAGGGTGACTATGGCTACACCTTC. This gives the protein CASSWIKGDYGYTF. This chain links TRBV5-6 with TRBJ1-2; D uncertain. Trimming took 3 bases from V and 3 from J, leaving 12 bases between them. Per germline, CDR1 SGHDT and CDR2 YYEEEE. The CDR3 extends over 14 amino acids.

The table lists this clone with many counts. The chain links TRBV7-8 to TRBJ2-7; D is perhaps TRBD1 (5 bases). There are 14 residues in the CDR3. The germline gives CDR1 SGHVS, CDR2 FQNEAQ. The V gene lost 1 base and the J gene lost 3 bases, with 10 bases spanning the gap. In DNA form, the CDR3 reads TGTGCCAGCAGCTTAGTTGACAGTCGCTACGAGCAGTACTTC. Encoded protein: CASSLVDSRYEQYF.

This clone was detected only a few times. Given the absence of the conserved phenylalanine or tryptophan at the CDR3 end, a read error is likely. This chain connects TRBV19 to TRBJ1-2, with D perhaps TRBD1 (5 bases). Trimming left V 8 bases short and J 0 bases short, with 16 bases between. The CDR3 has 15 amino acids. Germline V lookup: CDR1 LNHDA, CDR2 SQIVND (reference sequence). CDR3 loop: CASGDRRPSNYGYTL. The DNA of the CDR3 is TGTGCCAGTGGGGACCGTCGGCCCTCTAACTATGGCTACACCCTC.

This clone was detected ten times or more. The chain combines TRBV7-9 with TRBJ1-5; TRBD1 matches 7 bases. The CDR3 consists of 14 residues. Germline V lookup: CDR1 SEHNR, CDR2 FQNEAQ (reference sequence). J lost 9 bases, V lost 0 bases, and 5 bases had no gene match. CDR3 nucleotides: TGTGCCAGCAGCTTAGCGGCAGGGGGATCGCCCCAGCATTTT. Translation gives CASSLAAGGSPQHF. Filled out from reference TRBV7-9 and TRBJ1-5, the complete variable domain reads DTGVSQNPRHKITKRGQNVTFRCDPISEHNRLYWYRQTLGQGPEFLTYFQNEAQLEKSRLLSDRFSAERPKGSFSTLEIQRTEQGDSAMYLCASSLAAGGSPQHFGDGTRLSIL.

This clone was detected ten times or more. The chain joins TRBV6-1 to TRBJ1-5; TRBD1 is a possible D gene (5 bases). In germline, CDR1 is MNHNS, CDR2 SASEGT. Trimming took off 1 base at V and 7 bases at J, with 11 bases between the two ends. This CDR3 contains 14 residues. CDR3 sequence reads: CASSEGGGWQPQHF. CDR3 nucleotide sequence: TGTGCCAGCAGTGAAGGGGGGGGATGGCAGCCCCAGCATTTT.

This clone has at least ten counts. The rearrangement joins TRBV19 to TRBJ2-2; D possibly uses TRBD1 or TRBD2 (6 bases each). CDR1 is LNHDA and CDR2 is SQIVND in the germline V gene (reference sequence). The CDR3 covers 17 residues. V lost 8 bases and J 5 bases, leaving 24 bases between the germline ends. CDR3 bases: TGTGCCAGTGGGTATGGACAGCTAAAACGGGGGACCGGGGAGCTGTTTTTT. Residues: CASGYGQLKRGTGELFF.

The table lists this clone with many counts. V gene TRBV2 combines with J gene TRBJ2-7; D not certain. CDR1 is SNHLY, CDR2 FYNNEI, per germline. Trimming pared 8 bases from V and 3 bases from J, leaving 11 bases between. The CDR3 loop spans 12 amino acids. CDR3 protein: CASAVVYYEQYF. The CDR3 DNA is TGTGCCAGCGCGGTGGTATACTACGAGCAGTACTTC.

There are many counts of this clone. V and J are TRBV5-1 and TRBJ2-7; 7 bases are shared with TRBD2. Germline loops: CDR1 SGHRS, CDR2 YFSETQ. J lost 3 bases, V lost 2 bases, and 8 bases had no gene match. This CDR3 region has 15 residues. The CDR3 DNA is TGCGCCAGCAGCTTAGAACCCCGGGACTACTACGAGCAGTACTTC. Translation: CASSLEPRDYYEQYF.

This clone showed up many times. The rearrangement uses TRBV6-5 and TRBJ2-1; D assignment may be TRBD1 or TRBD2 (6 bases each). CDR3 size: 16 residues. Germline CDR1 and CDR2: MNHEY and SVGAGI. V was trimmed by 2 bases and J by 6 bases, leaving 17 bases between them. The CDR3 DNA reads TGTGCCAGCAGTTACAGTCTGTGGGGGGCCGGCAATGAGCAGTTCTTC. It specifies CASSYSLWGAGNEQFF.

This clone was recorded at least ten times. The chain combines TRBV20-1 with TRBJ2-1, with D unclear. Trimming stripped 5 bases from V and 9 bases from J, with 23 bases between. Germline V gives CDR1 DFQATT, CDR2 SNEGSKA (reference sequence). This CDR3 has 15 residues. For the CDR3, the DNA is TGCAGTGCTGTCACCTCTTCAATACAGAGGACTGAGCAGTTCTTC. Encoded protein: CSAVTSSIQRTEQFF.

This clone has a count of ten or more. This sequence joins TRBV12-5 and TRBJ1-1, with TRBD1 identical over 9 bases. The CDR3 consists of 14 residues. The germline V gene has CDR1 LGHNT and CDR2 FRNRAP. V gave up 5 bases and J gave up 8 bases; unmatched junction bases: 9. This chain's CDR3 is CASGPGQGLSEAFF. DNA of the CDR3: TGTGCTAGTGGTCCGGGACAGGGACTTTCAGAAGCTTTCTTT.

This clone showed up many times. The rearrangement joins TRBV5-1 to TRBJ1-2, with D hard to call. Germline CDR1 and CDR2: SGHRS and YFSETQ. V shed 3 bases and J shed 2 bases, with 11 bases lying between them. CDR3 size: 14 residues. The DNA for the CDR3 is TGCGCCAGCAGCTCGTCGGGAGACAACTATGGCTACACCTTC. It codes for CASSSSGDNYGYTF.

A remark on this clone: A much larger clonotype is one base distant, so this may be a read error. V and J are TRBV7-2 and TRBJ1-1, with D perhaps TRBD1 (5 bases). This CDR3 is built from 13 residues. Germline assignment: CDR1 SGHTA and CDR2 FQGNSA. Trimming pared 6 bases from V and 2 bases from J, leaving 10 bases between. CDR3 coding DNA: TGTGCCAGCAGTTCAGACAGTAACACTGAAGCTTTCTTT. Its translation is CASSSDSNTEAFF.